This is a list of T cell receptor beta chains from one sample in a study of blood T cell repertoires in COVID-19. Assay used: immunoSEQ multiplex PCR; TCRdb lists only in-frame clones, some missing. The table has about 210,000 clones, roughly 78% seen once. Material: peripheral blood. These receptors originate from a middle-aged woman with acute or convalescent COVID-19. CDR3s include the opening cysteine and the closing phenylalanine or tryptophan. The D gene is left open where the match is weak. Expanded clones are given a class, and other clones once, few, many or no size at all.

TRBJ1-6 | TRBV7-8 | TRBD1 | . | CASSSRDSLNSPLHF | TGTGCCAGCAGCTCGCGGGACAGCCTTAATTCACCCCTCCACTTT
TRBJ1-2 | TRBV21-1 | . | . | CASSMHLGSFNYGYTF | TGTGCCAGCAGCATGCATCTCGGGAGCTTTAACTATGGCTACACCTTC
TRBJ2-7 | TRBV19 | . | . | CASSLAETIYEQYF | TGTGCCAGTAGTCTGGCCGAGACAATCTACGAGCAGTACTTC
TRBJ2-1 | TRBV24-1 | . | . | CATSPPDSYTDNEQFF | TGTGCCACCTCCCCACCGGACAGCTATACTGACAATGAGCAGTTCTTC
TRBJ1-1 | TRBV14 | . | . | CASSLYIGSTEAFF | TGTGCCAGCAGCCTTTACATCGGGAGCACTGAAGCTTTCTTT
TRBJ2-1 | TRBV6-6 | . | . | CASRKGVSYNEQFF | TGTGCCAGCAGAAAGGGGGTTTCCTACAATGAGCAGTTCTTC
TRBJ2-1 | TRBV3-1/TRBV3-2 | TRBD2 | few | CASSQDIAGGRNEQFF | TGTGCCAGCAGCCAAGATATAGCGGGGGGGCGCAATGAGCAGTTCTTC
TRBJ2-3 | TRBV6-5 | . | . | CASSYETGKADTQYF | TGTGCCAGCAGTTACGAAACAGGGAAAGCAGATACGCAGTATTTT
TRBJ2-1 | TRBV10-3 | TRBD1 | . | CAIRGTGKDNEQFF | TGTGCCATTAGAGGGACAGGTAAAGACAATGAGCAGTTCTTC
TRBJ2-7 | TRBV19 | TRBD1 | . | CASRTKDRVEYEQYF | TGTGCCAGTAGAACAAAAGACAGGGTGGAGTACGAGCAGTACTTC
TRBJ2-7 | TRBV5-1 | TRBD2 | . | CASSLVAGGTEEQYF | TGCGCCAGCAGCTTGGTAGCGGGGGGGACGGAGGAGCAGTACTTC
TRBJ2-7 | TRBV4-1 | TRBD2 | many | CASSQDWTSGGYEQYF | TGCGCCAGCAGCCAAGATTGGACTAGCGGGGGGTACGAGCAGTACTTC
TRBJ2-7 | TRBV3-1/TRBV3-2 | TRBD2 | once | CASSQDLWVAGGTYEQYF | TGTGCCAGCAGCCAAGATCTTTGGGTAGCGGGCGGTACCTACGAGCAGTACTTC
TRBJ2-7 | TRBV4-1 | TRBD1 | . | CASSHETGGNAYEQYF | TGCGCCAGCAGCCACGAAACAGGGGGGAACGCCTACGAGCAGTACTTC
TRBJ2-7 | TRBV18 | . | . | CASSPNGRRDEQYF | TGTGCCAGCTCACCTAATGGGAGAAGGGACGAGCAGTACTTC
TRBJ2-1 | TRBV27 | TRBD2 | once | CASSFTPPGGAVNEQFF | TGTGCCAGCAGTTTCACCCCGCCGGGGGGGGCCGTTAATGAGCAGTTCTTC
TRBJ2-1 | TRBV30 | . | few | CALLRQGSYNEQFF | TGTGCCTTATTGCGTCAGGGATCCTACAATGAGCAGTTCTTC
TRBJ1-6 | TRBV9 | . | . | CASSLESSYNSPLHF | TGTGCCAGCAGCTTAGAGAGCTCCTATAATTCACCCCTCCACTTT
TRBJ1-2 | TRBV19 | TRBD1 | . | CASTDGGTGLGYTF | TGTGCCAGTACGGACGGGGGGACAGGTCTAGGCTACACCTTC
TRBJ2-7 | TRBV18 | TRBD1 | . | CASSPYRDRDNEQYF | TGTGCCAGCTCACCCTACCGGGACAGGGACAACGAGCAGTACTTC
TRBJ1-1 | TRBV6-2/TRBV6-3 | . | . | CASSLDRGGTEAFF | TGTGCCAGCAGCCTCGACAGAGGGGGCACTGAAGCTTTCTTT
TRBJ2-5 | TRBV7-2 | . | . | CASSLWGDSNKETQYF | TGTGCCAGCAGCTTATGGGGGGACAGCAATAAAGAGACCCAGTACTTC
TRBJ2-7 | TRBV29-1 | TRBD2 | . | CSVAGLAGRYEQYF | TGCAGCGTCGCGGGACTAGCGGGGAGGTACGAGCAGTACTTC
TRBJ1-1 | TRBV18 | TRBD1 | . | CASSRGQGGTEAFF | TGTGCCAGCTCACGAGGACAGGGGGGCACTGAAGCTTTCTTT
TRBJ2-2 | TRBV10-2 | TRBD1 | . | CASSHPPGQAVPPGELFF | TGCGCCAGCAGTCACCCCCCGGGACAGGCGGTCCCCCCCGGGGAGCTGTTTTTT
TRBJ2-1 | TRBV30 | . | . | CAWTGLEEFF | TGTGCCTGGACGGGCCTGGAGGAGTTCTTC
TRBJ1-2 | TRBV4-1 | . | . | CASSQGQNYGYTF | TGCGCCAGCAGCCAAGGACAGAACTATGGCTACACCTTC
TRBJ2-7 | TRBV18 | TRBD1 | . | CASSPQGQGNYEQYF | TGTGCCAGCTCACCACAGGGACAGGGGAATTACGAGCAGTACTTC
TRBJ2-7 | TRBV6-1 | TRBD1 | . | CASSERAGGNYEQYF | TGTGCCAGCAGTGAGAGGGCAGGGGGAAACTACGAGCAGTACTTC
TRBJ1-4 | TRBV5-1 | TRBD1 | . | CASSVEQGHNEKLFF | TGCGCCAGCAGCGTCGAACAGGGGCATAATGAAAAACTGTTTTTT
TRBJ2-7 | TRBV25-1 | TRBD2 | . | CASSSTSGSYEQYF | TGTGCCAGCAGTAGCACTAGCGGATCCTACGAGCAGTACTTC
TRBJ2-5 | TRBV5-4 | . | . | CASSLTGEGETQYF | TGTGCCAGCAGCCTGACAGGGGAGGGGGAGACCCAGTACTTC
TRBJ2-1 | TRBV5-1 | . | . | CASSFSGPNEQFF | TGCGCCAGCAGCTTCTCAGGGCCCAATGAGCAGTTCTTC
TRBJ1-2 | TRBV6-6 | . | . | CASSQNSGRDGYTF | TGTGCCAGCAGCCAAAATTCAGGGAGGGATGGCTACACCTTC
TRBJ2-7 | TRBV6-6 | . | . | CASSGPKAYEQYF | TGTGCCAGCAGTGGGCCCAAAGCCTACGAGCAGTACTTC
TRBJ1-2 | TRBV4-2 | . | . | CASSQDWQDYGYTF | TGTGCCAGCAGCCAAGATTGGCAGGATTACGGCTACACCTTC
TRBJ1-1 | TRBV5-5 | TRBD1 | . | CASSLGTGTTEAFF | TGTGCCAGCAGCTTGGGGACAGGGACCACTGAAGCTTTCTTT